The 17 T cell receptor beta chains below come from one sample, sequenced in a study of T-cell memory formation after mild COVID-19. TCRdb passed the 5' RACE reads through MiXCR, listing each CDR3 protein once. The sample has roughly 510,000 distinct CDR3 sequences, roughly 17% seen once; the top ten hold about 7.4%. Sample: PBMCs or a T cell subset sorted from them (not recorded which). These receptors originate from an adult woman who had mild COVID-19 (a few samples of this study predate the infection). Cell type and time point are not known.

The chain uses TRBV9 and TRBJ1-1, with 9 bases identical to TRBD1. CDR1 SGDLS and CDR2 YYNGEE come from the germline V gene. The CDR3 runs to 15 residues. The J segment lost 4 bases and the V segment lost 0 bases, leaving 4 bases of the junction unmatched. CDR3: CASSVADRGSTEAFF. The CDR3 DNA reads TGTGCCAGCAGCGTAGCAGACAGGGGGAGCACTGAAGCTTTCTTT.

The V call is TRBV15, the J call TRBJ1-1; D not resolved. Trimming cost V 0 bases and J 1 base, with 6 bases left between them. This CDR3 region has 14 residues. Germline lookup yields CDR1 LNHNV and CDR2 YYDKDF (reference sequence). CDR3 sequence: CATSRDSRNTEAFF. CDR3 in DNA: TGTGCCACCAGCAGAGATTCACGGAACACTGAAGCTTTCTTT.

The chain employs TRBV20-1 and TRBJ2-3; D unclear. V shed 2 bases and J shed 1 base, with 4 bases lying between them. Germline CDR1 DFQATT, CDR2 SNEGSKA (reference sequence). This CDR3 is built from 12 residues. The DNA for the CDR3 is TGCAGTGCTAGAAAAGGCACAGATACGCAGTATTTT. Protein: CSARKGTDTQYF.

The chain couples TRBV5-1 to TRBJ2-5; unclear D gene. V was clipped by 3 bases and J by 4 bases, with 19 bases between them. Germline CDR1 reads SGHRS; CDR2 reads YFSETQ. This CDR3 is 16 amino acids long. CDR3 bases: TGCGCCAGCAGCTCTAGAATTGGTAGCCTCGGAGAGACCCAGTACTTC. Translated, it gives CASSSRIGSLGETQYF.

This clonotype was seen only a few times. The J gene is TRBJ2-1, the V gene TRBV7-3; D perhaps matches TRBD2 (5 bases). The germline gives CDR1 SGHTA, CDR2 FQGTGA. CDR3 size: 13 residues. The V gene lost 4 bases and the J gene lost 9 bases, with 13 bases spanning the gap. The CDR3 DNA follows: TGTGCCAGCAGCTCTACCCCCGGGGTTGAGCAGTTCTTC. Amino acid sequence: CASSSTPGVEQFF.

There are many counts of this clonotype. This chain uses TRBV9 with TRBJ2-3; D is unclear. Germline V gives CDR1 SGDLS, CDR2 YYNGEE. The V and J ends lost 3 bases and 2 bases respectively, with 10 bases between them. The CDR3 loop spans 14 amino acids. CDR3 nucleotide sequence: TGTGCCAGCAGCGCAACTACCATCACAGATACGCAGTATTTT. Protein: CASSATTITDTQYF.

J is TRBJ1-1 and V is TRBV6-6; 8 positions agree with TRBD1. The germline gives CDR1 MNHNY, CDR2 SVGAGI (reference sequence). The ends lost 4 bases at V and 2 bases at J; junction bases unmatched: 9. This CDR3 is built from 16 residues. CDR3 sequence: CASSFRTGWNNTEAFF. CDR3 in DNA: TGTGCCAGCAGTTTTAGGACAGGGTGGAACAACACTGAAGCTTTCTTT.

This clonotype was observed a few times. The V and J genes are TRBV5-1 and TRBJ2-1; TRBD1 might be the D (6 bases). Germline loops: CDR1 SGHRS, CDR2 YFSETQ. The CDR3 length is 16 residues. The V gene lost 0 bases and the J gene lost 12 bases, with 22 bases spanning the gap. The CDR3 DNA reads as TGCGCCAGCAGCTTGGTACAGGGTGTCCTAGGGGCGGGGCAGTTCTTC. Protein product: CASSLVQGVLGAGQFF. Variable domain in full (rest from reference TRBV5-1 and TRBJ2-1): KAGVTQTPRYLIKTRGQQVTLSCSPISGHRSVSWYQQTPGQGLQFLFEYFSETQRNKGNFPGRFSGRQFSNSRSEMNVSTLELGDSALYLCASSLVQGVLGAGQFFGPGTRLTVL.

The chain uses TRBV7-2 and TRBJ1-2, with a tentative D call TRBD1 (5 bases). V was trimmed by 2 bases and J by 8 bases, leaving 15 bases between them. The CDR3 is made up of 14 amino acids. Germline V gene sequence: CDR1 SGHTA, CDR2 FQGNSA. The CDR3 nucleotides are TGTGCCAGCAGCTTACCCAGGGCAGAGGGGGGCTACACCTTC. This gives the protein CASSLPRAEGGYTF.

The V and J genes are TRBV19 and TRBJ2-1, with D maybe TRBD2 (5 bases). Germline V lookup: CDR1 LNHDA, CDR2 SQIVND (reference sequence). V was trimmed by 6 bases and J by 5 bases, leaving 11 bases between them. This CDR3 contains 13 residues. As DNA, the CDR3 is TGTGCCAGTAGGGGCGGGTCCCACAATGAGCAGTTCTTC. It encodes CASRGGSHNEQFF.

This clonotype was seen more than once but under ten times. V is TRBV5-1 and J is TRBJ1-2; no reliable D call. Trimming removed 6 bases at V and 3 bases at J, with 15 bases between. This CDR3 comprises 14 residues. Germline V CDR1 and CDR2: SGHRS, YFSETQ. In DNA form, the CDR3 reads TGCGCCAGCAAGACCCCAGGCCTTGACTATGGCTACACCTTC. Encoded protein: CASKTPGLDYGYTF.

Ten or more counts support this clonotype. This chain joins TRBV12-3 or TRBV12-4 and TRBJ2-2; D not resolved. The CDR3 contains 15 residues. V lost 6 bases and J 4 bases, leaving 15 bases between the germline ends. This CDR3 reads CASRDRPVGTGELFF. DNA of the CDR3: TGTGCCAGCAGGGACCGACCGGTGGGCACCGGGGAGCTGTTTTTT.

The CDR3 loop reads CSARTGAGNTIYF. The CDR3 region has the DNA TGCAGTGCTAGGACAGGGGCCGGAAACACCATATATTTT. The chain joins TRBV20-1 to TRBJ1-3, with 8 bases matching TRBD1. Germline CDR1 is DFQATT and CDR2 is SNEGSKA (reference sequence). V was clipped by 3 bases and J by 4 bases; unmatched bases: 2. The CDR3 length is 13 residues.

The rearrangement joins TRBV10-3 to TRBJ1-3; D not resolved. The V gene lost 2 bases and the J gene lost 13 bases, with 12 bases spanning the gap. From germline, CDR1 is ENHRY and CDR2 SYGVKD. The CDR3 consists of 12 residues. The DNA for the CDR3 is TGTGCCATCAGTGAGGGACCCGGGGAGATATATTTT. This gives the protein CAISEGPGEIYF.

This clonotype was found a few times. The chain carries TRBV19 and TRBJ2-3; the D gene could be TRBD1 or TRBD2 (6 bases each). V lost 3 bases to trimming and J lost 1 base, with 11 bases between them. There are 15 residues in the CDR3. The germline V gene encodes CDR1 LNHDA and CDR2 SQIVND (reference sequence). This CDR3 is CASSIYGGRTDTQYF. Here the CDR3 DNA reads TGTGCCAGTAGTATTTATGGGGGGCGCACAGATACGCAGTATTTT.

The rearrangement uses TRBV4-1 and TRBJ2-5, with D possibly being TRBD2 (5 bases). This CDR3 is built from 15 residues. The V gene lost 4 bases and the J gene lost 2 bases, with 14 bases spanning the gap. Germline CDR1 MGHRA, CDR2 YSYEKL. In nucleotides, the CDR3 is TGCGCCAGCAGCCCCGTCGCGGGTGGGCAAGAGACCCAGTACTTC. Amino acids: CASSPVAGGQETQYF.

The V call is TRBV6-1, the J call TRBJ2-7; D remains ambiguous. With 1 base removed from V and 5 bases from J, the gap between germline ends came to 12 bases. The CDR3 runs 14 residues. Germline values: CDR1 MNHNS, CDR2 SASEGT. The CDR3 nucleotides read TGTGCCAGCAGTGAAGGTCCAATCGTCCACGAGCAGTACTTC. Translating it yields CASSEGPIVHEQYF.